The source of this T cell receptor (beta chain) is a study of cytomegalovirus exposure and HLA in healthy donors. About this clone itself: What it binds is unknown. Germline is not matched at one junction end, which may reflect a read error.

The PCR ran on 60 Vbeta and 13 Jbeta primers. The method was immunoSEQ multiplex PCR; TCRdb's version includes in-frame clones alone and lacks a portion of them. The sample consists of fewer than 85,000 clones, approximately 69% of them appearing once. Study-level points and caveats: Researchers reported in a later analysis that common viral pathogens appeared linked to several top clusters. The study put 150 to 200 TCR beta chains on its list as cytomegalovirus-associated. Segments of the TCR beta V type were, in most cases, productive about 87% or about 30% of the time in an earlier analysis.

CDR1 and CDR2 (germline): SNHLY, FYNNEI. The CDR3 has 12 amino acids. The TCR comes from a middle-aged man in good health and CMV-seropositive. Sequencing input: PBMCs. The chain links TRBV2 to TRBJ2-5; 10 nucleotides agree with TRBD2. The CDR3 bases are TGTGCCAGCAGTGATGGTAGCGGGGGGCCGCACTTC. Its protein is CASSDGSGGPHF. The whole variable domain, remainder taken from reference TRBV2 and TRBJ2-5, is EPEVTQTPSHQVTQMGQEVILRCVPISNHLYFYWYRQILGQKVEFLVSFYNNEISEKSEIFDDQFSVERPDGSNFTLKIRSTKLEDSAMYFCASSDGSGGPHFGPGTRLLVL.